The T cell receptor (beta chain) described here comes from a study of regulatory T cells in long-lasting Graves disease. The study's findings and limits: Patients whose Graves' disease persisted exhibited lower TCR diversity than those newly diagnosed. Repertoires from persistent disease leaned toward TRBV28, TRBJ1-2 and TRBJ2-5.

This clonotype has ten or more counts. Its matching antigen is unknown. The time point was: newly diagnosed GD, antithyroid drugs for less than 3 months. The TCR library was made from RNA extracted from PBMCs. TCR beta libraries were built with iRepertoire HTBI primers and Arm-PCR of CDR3 regions. Original processing notes: In the combined samples, roughly 62 TRBV and 15 or so TRBJ segments were identified. TCRdb re-derived calls from the multiplex PCR reads in MiXCR, one entry per CDR3 protein. The V and J calls and clone size come from TCRdb's table, not from the authors' own analysis. This table has over 400,000 distinct CDR3 sequences, 12% to 15% appearing once. The CDR3 consists of 15 residues. The germline CDR1 and CDR2 sequences are MDHEN and SYDVKM. Unmatched junction bases numbered 5, after V lost 5 bases and J lost 2 bases. Another study also made use of these data, one on T cells in Graves' hyperthyroidism and ophthalmopathy. That work adds: Diagnosing involved the use of clinical symptoms, serum thyroxine and TRAb, thyroid ultrasound and orbital computed tomography.

The sample in question was peripheral blood mononuclear cells (PBMCs), obtained at new diagnosis, from a patient treated with antithyroid drugs. This receptor was taken from a woman in her forties or fifties with Graves disease. The gene calls are TRBV28 and TRBJ2-4; 8 positions match TRBD1. This chain's CDR3 is CASSTDRGPKNIQYF. Here the CDR3 DNA reads TGTGCCAGCAGTACCGACAGGGGCCCCAAAAACATTCAGTACTTC.